These T cell receptor beta chains were read from a single sample in a study of T cells in Graves' hyperthyroidism and ophthalmopathy. TCRdb re-derived calls from the multiplex PCR reads in MiXCR, one entry per CDR3 protein. The table has about 350,000 distinct CDR3 sequences, roughly 13% seen once. Material for sequencing was blood. The receptor set was obtained from a woman aged 30 to 39 with Graves' hyperthyroidism. The CDR3 runs from the conserved cysteine through the conserved F or W. The order of the fields is V gene, J gene, CDR3 protein.

V gene: TRBV7-2
J gene: TRBJ1-6
CDR3 protein: CASSPGQGSSPLHF

V gene: TRBV6-1
J gene: TRBJ1-2
CDR3 protein: CASSYNRNGYTF

V gene: TRBV6-2/TRBV6-3
J gene: TRBJ2-1
CDR3 protein: CASTSSRGLVGPNEQFF

V gene: TRBV2
J gene: TRBJ1-2
CDR3 protein: CAGQPYGYTF

V gene: TRBV12-3/TRBV12-4
J gene: TRBJ1-5
CDR3 protein: CASSGQGGQPQHF

V gene: TRBV28
J gene: TRBJ2-1
CDR3 protein: CASSFPQDYFRNEQFF

V gene: TRBV11-3
J gene: TRBJ1-1
CDR3 protein: CASSSRGGTGSGTEAFF

V gene: TRBV5-1
J gene: TRBJ2-3
CDR3 protein: CASKLAGDPSTDTQYF

V gene: TRBV5-6
J gene: TRBJ2-1
CDR3 protein: CTSSLGGLAGRVYEQFF

V gene: TRBV20-1
J gene: TRBJ2-5
CDR3 protein: CSARGWTEQETQYF

V gene: TRBV28
J gene: TRBJ1-2
CDR3 protein: CASRTDWYGYTF

V gene: TRBV24-1
J gene: TRBJ2-2
CDR3 protein: CATSDSRDTGELFF

V gene: TRBV10-3
J gene: TRBJ2-3
CDR3 protein: CAISERRGSTDTQYF

V gene: TRBV6-6
J gene: TRBJ2-3
CDR3 protein: CASSYYLGTSGTTDTQYF

V gene: TRBV28
J gene: TRBJ1-5
CDR3 protein: CASSLGREGGNQPQHF

V gene: TRBV9
J gene: TRBJ2-3
CDR3 protein: CASSVGLVGHTDTQYF

V gene: TRBV12-3/TRBV12-4
J gene: TRBJ2-2
CDR3 protein: CASSFRQGAGELFF

V gene: TRBV30
J gene: TRBJ2-3
CDR3 protein: CAWGNNGLADTQYF

V gene: TRBV24-1
J gene: TRBJ2-6
CDR3 protein: CATSEGGGGTGANVLTF

V gene: TRBV28
J gene: TRBJ2-7
CDR3 protein: CASSFGLAGENFYF

V gene: TRBV11-1
J gene: TRBJ1-2
CDR3 protein: CASSLSRDNYGYTF

V gene: TRBV28
J gene: TRBJ2-7
CDR3 protein: CASSFSPYREGWEQYF

V gene: TRBV11-2
J gene: TRBJ2-1
CDR3 protein: CASSLDRLSGTRSIDEQFF

V gene: TRBV29-1
J gene: TRBJ2-1
CDR3 protein: CSVEGQGSRGEQFF

V gene: TRBV6-1
J gene: TRBJ2-3
CDR3 protein: CASTWTSLGTDTQYF

V gene: TRBV12-3/TRBV12-4
J gene: TRBJ2-7
CDR3 protein: CASSFVSGAQKISYEQYF

V gene: TRBV29-1
J gene: TRBJ2-1
CDR3 protein: CSVEWVGRGNNEQFF

V gene: TRBV10-3
J gene: TRBJ2-1
CDR3 protein: CAISEAGLNEQFF

V gene: TRBV9
J gene: TRBJ2-5
CDR3 protein: CASSAPLAGVETQYF

V gene: TRBV29-1
J gene: TRBJ1-1
CDR3 protein: CSVEKGGGTEAFF

V gene: TRBV7-2
J gene: TRBJ2-3
CDR3 protein: CASSLQGGSADTQYF

V gene: TRBV6-2/TRBV6-3
J gene: TRBJ1-2
CDR3 protein: CASSVSSAQVDGYTF

V gene: TRBV11-2
J gene: TRBJ2-1
CDR3 protein: CASSKVGGSRNEQFF

V gene: TRBV29-1
J gene: TRBJ1-2
CDR3 protein: CSVEDEWDRTGGYTF

V gene: TRBV7-2
J gene: TRBJ2-1
CDR3 protein: CASSLLRSGTTTLSSYNEQFF

V gene: TRBV28
J gene: TRBJ2-7
CDR3 protein: CASGGAYEQYF

V gene: TRBV27
J gene: TRBJ2-1
CDR3 protein: CASSSRFLPYNEQFF

V gene: TRBV5-6
J gene: TRBJ2-5
CDR3 protein: CASSLVAGVRETQYF

V gene: TRBV6-2/TRBV6-3
J gene: TRBJ2-3
CDR3 protein: CASSYGTSGSTDTQYF

V gene: TRBV28
J gene: TRBJ2-7
CDR3 protein: CASSLFQGEVYEQYF

V gene: TRBV28
J gene: TRBJ1-5
CDR3 protein: CASSKGLAPKPQHF

V gene: TRBV2
J gene: TRBJ2-6
CDR3 protein: CASSEEGGGNSGANVLTF

V gene: TRBV7-9
J gene: TRBJ2-1
CDR3 protein: CASDDLVRDPYNEQFF

V gene: TRBV7-9
J gene: TRBJ2-1
CDR3 protein: CASSPPGRMYNEQFF

V gene: TRBV20-1
J gene: TRBJ2-5
CDR3 protein: CSAPRGGGETQYF

V gene: TRBV28
J gene: TRBJ1-5
CDR3 protein: CASKLWGLTSNQPQHF

V gene: TRBV28
J gene: TRBJ2-7
CDR3 protein: CASSPGRVHEQYF

V gene: TRBV11-2
J gene: TRBJ2-3
CDR3 protein: CASSEEENESTQYF

V gene: TRBV19
J gene: TRBJ1-1
CDR3 protein: CASSMKVNTEAFF